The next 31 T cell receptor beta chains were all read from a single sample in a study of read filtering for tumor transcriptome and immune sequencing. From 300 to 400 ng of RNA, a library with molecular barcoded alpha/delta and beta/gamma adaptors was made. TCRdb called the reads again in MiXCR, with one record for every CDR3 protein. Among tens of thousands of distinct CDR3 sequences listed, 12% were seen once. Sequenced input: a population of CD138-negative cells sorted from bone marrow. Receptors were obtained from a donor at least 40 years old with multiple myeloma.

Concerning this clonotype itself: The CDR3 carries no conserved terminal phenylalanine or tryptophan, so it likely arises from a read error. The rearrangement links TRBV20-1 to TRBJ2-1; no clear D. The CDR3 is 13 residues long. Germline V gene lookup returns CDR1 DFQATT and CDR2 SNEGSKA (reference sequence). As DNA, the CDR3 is TGCAGTGCTAGTGGCGGTGCTTACAATGGGCAGTTCTCC. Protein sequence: CSASGGAYNGQFS.

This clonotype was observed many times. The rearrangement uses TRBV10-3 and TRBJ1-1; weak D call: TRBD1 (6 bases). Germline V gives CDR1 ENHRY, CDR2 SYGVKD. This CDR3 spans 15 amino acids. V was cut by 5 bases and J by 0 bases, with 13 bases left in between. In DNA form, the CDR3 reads TGTGCCATCAGTCGGACAGAAGGAATGAACACTGAAGCTTTCTTT. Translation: CAISRTEGMNTEAFF.

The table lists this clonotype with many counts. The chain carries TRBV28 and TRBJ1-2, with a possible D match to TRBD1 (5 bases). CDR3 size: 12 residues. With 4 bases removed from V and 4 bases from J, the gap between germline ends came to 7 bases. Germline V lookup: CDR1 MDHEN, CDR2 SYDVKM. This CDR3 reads CASSSGSYGYTF. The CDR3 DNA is TGTGCCAGCAGTTCAGGGAGCTATGGCTACACCTTC.

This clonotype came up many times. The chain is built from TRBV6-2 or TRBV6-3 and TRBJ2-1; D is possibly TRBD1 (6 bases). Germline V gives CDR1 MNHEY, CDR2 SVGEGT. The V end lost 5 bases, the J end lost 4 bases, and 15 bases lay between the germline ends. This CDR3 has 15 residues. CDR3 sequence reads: CASSKYNRDYNEQFF. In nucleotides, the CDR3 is TGTGCCAGCAGTAAGTACAACAGGGATTACAATGAGCAGTTCTTC.

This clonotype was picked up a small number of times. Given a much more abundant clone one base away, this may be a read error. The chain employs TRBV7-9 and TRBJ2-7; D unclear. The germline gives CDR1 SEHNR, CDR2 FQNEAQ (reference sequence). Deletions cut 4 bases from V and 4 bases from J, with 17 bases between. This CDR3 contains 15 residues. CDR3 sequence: CASSSDGGSPYEQYF. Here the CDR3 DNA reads TGTGCCAGCAGCTCGGACGGCGGTTCTCCTTACGAGCAGTACTTC.

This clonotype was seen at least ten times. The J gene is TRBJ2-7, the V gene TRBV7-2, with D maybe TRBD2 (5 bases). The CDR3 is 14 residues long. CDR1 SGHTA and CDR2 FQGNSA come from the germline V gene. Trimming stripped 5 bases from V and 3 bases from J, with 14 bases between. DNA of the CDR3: TGTGCCAGCAGCGCCAGCCCCGGGATCTACGAGCAGTACTTC. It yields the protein CASSASPGIYEQYF.

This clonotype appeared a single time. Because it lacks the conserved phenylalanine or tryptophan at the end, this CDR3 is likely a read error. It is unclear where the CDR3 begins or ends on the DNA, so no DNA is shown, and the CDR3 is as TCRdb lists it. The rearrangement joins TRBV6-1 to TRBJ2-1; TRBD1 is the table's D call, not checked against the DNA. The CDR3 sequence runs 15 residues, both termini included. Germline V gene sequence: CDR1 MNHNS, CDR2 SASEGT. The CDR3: CASRVPGQGLNEQIC.

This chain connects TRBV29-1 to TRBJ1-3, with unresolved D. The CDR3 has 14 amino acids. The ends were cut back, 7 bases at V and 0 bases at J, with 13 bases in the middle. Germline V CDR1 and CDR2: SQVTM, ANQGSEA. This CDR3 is CSARTASSGNTIYF. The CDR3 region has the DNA TGCAGCGCTAGGACGGCGAGCTCTGGAAACACCATATATTTT.

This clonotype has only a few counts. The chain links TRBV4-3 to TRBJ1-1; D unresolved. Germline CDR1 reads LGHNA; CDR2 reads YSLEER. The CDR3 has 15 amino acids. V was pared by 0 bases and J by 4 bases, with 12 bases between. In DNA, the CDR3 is TGCGCCAGCAGCCAAGATTGGGTGACTTTCACTGAAGCTTTCTTT. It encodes CASSQDWVTFTEAFF.

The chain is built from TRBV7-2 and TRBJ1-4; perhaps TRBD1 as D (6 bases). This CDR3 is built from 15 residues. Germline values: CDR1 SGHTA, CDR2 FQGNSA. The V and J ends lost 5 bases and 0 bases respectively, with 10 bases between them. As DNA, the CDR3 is TGTGCCAGCAGCCTAACAGGGTCAACTAATGAAAAACTGTTTTTT. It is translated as CASSLTGSTNEKLFF.

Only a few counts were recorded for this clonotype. CDR3 amino acids: CASSSGQGPTDTQYF. The DNA of the CDR3 is TGTGCCAGCAGCTCCGGACAGGGGCCCACAGATACGCAGTATTTT. The rearrangement links TRBV5-4 to TRBJ2-3; 9 nucleotides match TRBD1. V trimming: 3 bases; J trimming: 2 bases; junction bases outside the gene matches: 4. The length of the CDR3 is 15 residues. Germline CDR1 reads SGHNT; CDR2 reads YYREEE (reference sequence).

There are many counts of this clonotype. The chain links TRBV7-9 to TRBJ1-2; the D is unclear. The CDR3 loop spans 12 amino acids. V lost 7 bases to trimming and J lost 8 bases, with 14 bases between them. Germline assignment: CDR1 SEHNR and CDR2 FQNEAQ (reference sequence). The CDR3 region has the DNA TGTGCCAGCACCCCCGCGGTAAGAGGCTACACCTTC. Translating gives CASTPAVRGYTF.

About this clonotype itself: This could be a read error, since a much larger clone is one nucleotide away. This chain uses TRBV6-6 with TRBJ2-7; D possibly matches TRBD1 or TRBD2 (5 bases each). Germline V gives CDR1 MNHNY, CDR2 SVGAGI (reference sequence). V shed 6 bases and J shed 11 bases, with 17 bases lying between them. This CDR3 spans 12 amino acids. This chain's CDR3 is CASRIGTSPEYF. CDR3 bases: TGTGCCAGCAGGATCGGGACGAGCCCAGAGTACTTC.

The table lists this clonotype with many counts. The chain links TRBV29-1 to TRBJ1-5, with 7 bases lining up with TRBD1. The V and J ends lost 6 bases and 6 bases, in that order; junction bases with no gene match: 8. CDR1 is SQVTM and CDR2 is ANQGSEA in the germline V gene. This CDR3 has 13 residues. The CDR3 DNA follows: TGCAGCGTCCGGACAGGCGACGGTCAGCCCCAGCATTTT. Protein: CSVRTGDGQPQHF.

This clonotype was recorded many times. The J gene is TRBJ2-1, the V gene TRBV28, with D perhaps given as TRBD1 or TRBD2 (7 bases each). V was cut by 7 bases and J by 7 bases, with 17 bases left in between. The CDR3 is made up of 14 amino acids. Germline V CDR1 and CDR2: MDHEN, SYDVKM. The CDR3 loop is CASKKSGGVNEQFF. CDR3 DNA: TGTGCCAGCAAAAAATCAGGGGGGGTGAATGAGCAGTTCTTC. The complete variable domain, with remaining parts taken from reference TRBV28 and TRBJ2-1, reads DVKVTQSSRYLVKRTGEKVFLECVQDMDHENMFWYRQDPGLGLRLIYFSYDVKMKEKGDIPEGYSVSREKKERFSLILESASTNQTSMYLCASKKSGGVNEQFFGPGTRLTVL.

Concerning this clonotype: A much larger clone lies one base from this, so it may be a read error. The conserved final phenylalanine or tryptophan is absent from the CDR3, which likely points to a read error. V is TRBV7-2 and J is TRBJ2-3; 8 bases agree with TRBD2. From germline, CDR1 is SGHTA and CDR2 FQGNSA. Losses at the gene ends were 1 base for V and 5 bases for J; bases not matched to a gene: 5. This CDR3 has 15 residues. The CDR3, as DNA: TGTGCCAGCAGCTTAGGAGCGGGGGTGGGAGATACGCAGTATTCT. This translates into CASSLGAGVGDTQYS.

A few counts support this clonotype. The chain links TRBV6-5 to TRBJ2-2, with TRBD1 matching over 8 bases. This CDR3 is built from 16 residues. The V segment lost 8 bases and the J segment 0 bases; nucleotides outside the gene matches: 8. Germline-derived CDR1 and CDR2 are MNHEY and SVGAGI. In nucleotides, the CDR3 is TGTGCCAGCTTCAGGGGGCGGGCCTCGAACACCGGGGAGCTGTTTTTT. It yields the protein CASFRGRASNTGELFF.

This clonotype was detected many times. CDR3 protein: CATRGSGNTEAFF. As DNA, the CDR3 is TGTGCCACCAGGGGTTCTGGGAACACTGAAGCTTTCTTT. This chain links TRBV6-6 with TRBJ1-1, with D perhaps matching TRBD1 (6 bases). Germline CDR1 is MNHNY and CDR2 is SVGAGI (reference sequence). This CDR3 spans 13 amino acids. The V and J ends lost 10 bases and 1 base respectively, with 13 bases between them.

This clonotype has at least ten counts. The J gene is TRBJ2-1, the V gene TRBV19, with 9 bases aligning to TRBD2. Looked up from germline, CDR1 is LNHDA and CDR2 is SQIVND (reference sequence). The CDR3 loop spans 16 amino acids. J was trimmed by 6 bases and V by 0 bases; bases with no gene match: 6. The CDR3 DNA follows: TGTGCCAGTAGTATAGAGCTGGGACTAGCTGGCAATGAGCAGTTCTTC. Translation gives CASSIELGLAGNEQFF.

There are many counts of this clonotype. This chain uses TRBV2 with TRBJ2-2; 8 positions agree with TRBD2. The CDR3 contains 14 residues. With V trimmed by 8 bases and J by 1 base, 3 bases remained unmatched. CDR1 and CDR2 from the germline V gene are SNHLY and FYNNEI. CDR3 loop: CASRGLVNTGELFF. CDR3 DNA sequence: TGTGCCAGCCGGGGACTAGTGAACACCGGGGAGCTGTTTTTT.

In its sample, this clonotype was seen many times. The CDR3, as DNA: TGTGCCAGCAGCCCCGGACGGCTGCACGCTCAGCTCGATACGCAGTATTTT. Protein sequence: CASSPGRLHAQLDTQYF. V and J are TRBV6-2 or TRBV6-3 and TRBJ2-3, with D hard to call. Trimming pared 6 bases from V and 6 bases from J, leaving 25 bases between. The CDR3 is 17 residues long. CDR1 and CDR2 from the germline V gene are MNHEY and SVGEGT.

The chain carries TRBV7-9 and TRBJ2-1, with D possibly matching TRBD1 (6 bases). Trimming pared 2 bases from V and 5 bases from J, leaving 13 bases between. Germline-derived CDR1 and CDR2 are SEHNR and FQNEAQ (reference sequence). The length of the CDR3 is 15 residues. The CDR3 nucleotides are TGTGCCAGCAGCTTATTTGCAGGGGTCCACAATGAGCAGTTCTTC. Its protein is CASSLFAGVHNEQFF. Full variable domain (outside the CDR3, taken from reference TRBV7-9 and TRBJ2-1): DTGVSQNPRHKITKRGQNVTFRCDPISEHNRLYWYRQTLGQGPEFLTYFQNEAQLEKSRLLSDRFSAERPKGSFSTLEIQRTEQGDSAMYLCASSLFAGVHNEQFFGPGTRLTVL.

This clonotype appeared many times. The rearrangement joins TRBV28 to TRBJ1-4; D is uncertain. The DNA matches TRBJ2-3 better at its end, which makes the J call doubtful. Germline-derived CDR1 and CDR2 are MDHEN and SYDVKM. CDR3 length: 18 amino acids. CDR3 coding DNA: TGTGCCAGCAGTTCACCGTTCGTACAAAAAACACGGGCAGATACGCAGTATTTT. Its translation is CASSSPFVQKTRADTQYF.

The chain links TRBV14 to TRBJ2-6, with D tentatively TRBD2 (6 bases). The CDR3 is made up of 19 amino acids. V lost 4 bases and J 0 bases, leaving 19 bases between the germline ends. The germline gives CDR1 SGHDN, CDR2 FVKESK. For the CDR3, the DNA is TGTGCCAGCAGCCCACAAATAGCGGCAGGGTCCTCTGGGGCCAACGTCCTGACTTTC. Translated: CASSPQIAAGSSGANVLTF.

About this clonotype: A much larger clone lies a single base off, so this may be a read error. The CDR3 nucleotides are TGTGCCAGCAGCTCTGGGACTAGCGGGAGTCCATCCTACGAGCAGAACTTC. The encoded protein is CASSSGTSGSPSYEQNF. The chain links TRBV11-2 to TRBJ2-7; TRBD2 aligns across 14 bases. The CDR3 length is 17 residues. Looked up from germline, CDR1 is SGHAT and CDR2 is FQNNGV.

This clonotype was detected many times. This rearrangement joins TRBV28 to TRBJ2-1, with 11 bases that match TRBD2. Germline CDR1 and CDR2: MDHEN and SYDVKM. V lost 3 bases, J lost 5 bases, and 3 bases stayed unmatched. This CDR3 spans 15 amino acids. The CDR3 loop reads CASSLTSGKDNEQFF. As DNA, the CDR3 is TGTGCCAGCAGTTTGACTAGCGGGAAGGACAATGAGCAGTTCTTC.

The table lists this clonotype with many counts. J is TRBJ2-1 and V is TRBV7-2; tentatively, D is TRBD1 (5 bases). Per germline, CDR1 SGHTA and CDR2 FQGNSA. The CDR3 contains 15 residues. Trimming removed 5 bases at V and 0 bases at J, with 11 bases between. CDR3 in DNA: TGTGCCAGCAGCAATAGACAGCCCTCCTACAATGAGCAGTTCTTC. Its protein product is CASSNRQPSYNEQFF. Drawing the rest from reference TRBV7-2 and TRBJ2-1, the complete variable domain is GAGVSQSPSNKVTEKGKDVELRCDPISGHTALYWYRQSLGQGLEFLIYFQGNSAPDKSGLPSDRFSAERTGGSVSTLTIQRTQQEDSAVYLCASSNRQPSYNEQFFGPGTRLTVL.

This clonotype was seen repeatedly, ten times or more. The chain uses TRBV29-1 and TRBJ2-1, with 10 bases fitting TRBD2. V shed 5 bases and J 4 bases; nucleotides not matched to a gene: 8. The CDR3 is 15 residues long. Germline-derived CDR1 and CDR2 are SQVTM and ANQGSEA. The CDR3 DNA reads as TGCAGCGTTCTAGAAGCGGGAGGGCCATACAATGAGCAGTTCTTC. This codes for CSVLEAGGPYNEQFF.

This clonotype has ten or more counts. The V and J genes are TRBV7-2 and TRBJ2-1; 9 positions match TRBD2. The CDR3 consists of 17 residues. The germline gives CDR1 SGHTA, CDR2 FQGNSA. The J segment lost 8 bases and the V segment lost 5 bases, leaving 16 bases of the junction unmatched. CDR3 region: CASSLTPGLAATDEQFF. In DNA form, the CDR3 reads TGTGCCAGCAGCCTTACACCGGGACTAGCAGCCACGGATGAGCAGTTCTTC. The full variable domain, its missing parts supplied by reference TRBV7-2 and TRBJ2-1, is GAGVSQSPSNKVTEKGKDVELRCDPISGHTALYWYRQSLGQGLEFLIYFQGNSAPDKSGLPSDRFSAERTGGSVSTLTIQRTQQEDSAVYLCASSLTPGLAATDEQFFGPGTRLTVL.

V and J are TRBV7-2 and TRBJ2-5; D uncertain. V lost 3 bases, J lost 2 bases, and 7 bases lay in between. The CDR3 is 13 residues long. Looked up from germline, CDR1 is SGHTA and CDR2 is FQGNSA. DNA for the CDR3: TGTGCCAGCAGCTTTTCGCGGCAAGAGACCCAGTACTTC. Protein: CASSFSRQETQYF. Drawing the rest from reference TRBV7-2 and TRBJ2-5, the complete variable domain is GAGVSQSPSNKVTEKGKDVELRCDPISGHTALYWYRQSLGQGLEFLIYFQGNSAPDKSGLPSDRFSAERTGGSVSTLTIQRTQQEDSAVYLCASSFSRQETQYFGPGTRLLVL.

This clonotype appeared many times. The CDR3 DNA reads as TGTGCCAGCAGCTTGGCCGGCGGATACACTGAAGCTTTCTTT. Amino acids: CASSLAGGYTEAFF. The V call is TRBV5-5, the J call TRBJ1-1, with D unclear. Trimming removed 0 bases from V and 3 bases from J, with 9 bases in between. Germline CDR1 reads SGHKS; CDR2 reads YYEKEE (reference sequence). There are 14 residues in the CDR3. The variable domain in full, with the rest retrieved from reference TRBV5-5 and TRBJ1-1, is DAGVTQSPTHLIKTRGQQVTLRCSPISGHKSVSWYQQVLGQGPQFIFQYYEKEERGRGNFPDRFSARQFPNYSSELNVNALLLGDSALYLCASSLAGGYTEAFFGQGTRLTVV.